The entry below gives a single TCR beta chain sequence along with its context. Study processing details: Amplification of reference gene primers provided the estimated nucleated cell counts. The data were produced by immunoSEQ multiplex PCR, yet TCRdb's version contains in-frame clones alone and is incomplete. V and J calls and clone size are copied from that table; D and trimming were computed from the DNA. The table includes over 200,000 clones, around 84% detected once. The data originate from a study of blood T cell repertoires in COVID-19. About the research overall: Some COVID-19 samples were acute and others convalescent; all came from the United States, Italy and Spain. Nucleic acid was either cDNA or gDNA, and it came from T cells, B-cell-depleted T cells, or PBMCs.

Germline V gene lookup returns CDR1 LGHDT and CDR2 YNNKEL (reference sequence). The CDR3 runs to 12 residues. V was cut by 11 bases and J by 0 bases, with 10 bases left in between. This TCR derives from a man aged 35-49 years who had recovered from COVID-19. The V and J genes are TRBV3-1 (or the pseudogene TRBV3-2) and TRBJ2-5, with a possible D match to TRBD2 (5 bases). Sequenced: peripheral blood. DNA for the CDR3: TGTGCCGTAGCGACCTACCAAGAGACCCAGTACTTC. This sequence encodes CAVATYQETQYF.